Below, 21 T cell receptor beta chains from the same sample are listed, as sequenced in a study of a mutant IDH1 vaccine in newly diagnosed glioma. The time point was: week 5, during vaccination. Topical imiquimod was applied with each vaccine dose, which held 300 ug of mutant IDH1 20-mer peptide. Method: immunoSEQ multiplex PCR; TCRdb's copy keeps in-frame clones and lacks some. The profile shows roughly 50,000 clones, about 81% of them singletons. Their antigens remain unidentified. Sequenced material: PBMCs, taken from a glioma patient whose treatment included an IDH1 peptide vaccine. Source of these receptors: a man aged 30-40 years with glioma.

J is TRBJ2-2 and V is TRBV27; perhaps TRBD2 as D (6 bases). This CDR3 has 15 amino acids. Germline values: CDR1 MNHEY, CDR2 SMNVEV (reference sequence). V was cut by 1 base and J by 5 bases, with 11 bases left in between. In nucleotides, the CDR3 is TGTGCCAGCAGTTTATGGGGCCGGGGGACCGGGGAGCTGTTTTTT. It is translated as CASSLWGRGTGELFF.

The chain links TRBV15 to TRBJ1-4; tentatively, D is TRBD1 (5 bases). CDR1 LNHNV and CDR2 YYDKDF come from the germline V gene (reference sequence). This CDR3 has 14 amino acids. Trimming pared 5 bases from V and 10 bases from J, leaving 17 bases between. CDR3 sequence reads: CATSAPGRGRKLFF. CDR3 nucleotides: TGTGCCACCAGCGCCCCGGGCCGGGGCCGAAAACTGTTTTTT.

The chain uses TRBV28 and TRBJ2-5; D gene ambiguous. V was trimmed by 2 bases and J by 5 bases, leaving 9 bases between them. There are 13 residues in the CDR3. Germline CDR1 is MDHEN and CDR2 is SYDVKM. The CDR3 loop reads CASSLRQVETQYF. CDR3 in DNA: TGTGCCAGCAGTTTACGTCAGGTCGAGACCCAGTACTTC.

The CDR3 here is CASSPFAPGGENTEAFF. DNA of the CDR3: TGTGCCAGCAGTCCCTTCGCCCCCGGAGGAGAGAACACTGAAGCTTTCTTT. The V call is TRBV27, the J call TRBJ1-1; D remains ambiguous. Trimming shortened V by 5 bases and J by 1 base, and 20 bases separated the two germline ends. The V gene's germline CDR1 is MNHEY and CDR2 SMNVEV (reference sequence). The CDR3 extends over 17 amino acids.

In DNA, the CDR3 is TGTGCCGGGGCAAGGACAGGGGTATTTGAAGCTTTCTTT. Translated, it gives CAGARTGVFEAFF. The gene calls are TRBV6-1 and TRBJ1-1, with 9 bases lining up with TRBD1. The CDR3 is made up of 13 amino acids. V gave up 11 bases and J gave up 7 bases; unmatched junction bases: 11. Germline assignment: CDR1 MNHNS and CDR2 SASEGT.

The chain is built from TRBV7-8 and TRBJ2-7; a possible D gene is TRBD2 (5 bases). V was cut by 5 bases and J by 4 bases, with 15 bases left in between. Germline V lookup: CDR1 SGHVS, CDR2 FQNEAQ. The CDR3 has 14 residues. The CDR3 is CASSQRGLGYEQYF. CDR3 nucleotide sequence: TGTGCCAGCAGCCAGAGAGGGCTGGGGTACGAGCAGTACTTC.

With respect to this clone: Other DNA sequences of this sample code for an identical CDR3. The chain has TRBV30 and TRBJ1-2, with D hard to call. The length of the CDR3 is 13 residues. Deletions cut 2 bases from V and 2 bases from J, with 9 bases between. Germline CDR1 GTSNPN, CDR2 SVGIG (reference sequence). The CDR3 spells CAWSLGINYGYTF. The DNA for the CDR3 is TGTGCCTGGAGTCTAGGGATCAACTATGGCTACACCTTC.

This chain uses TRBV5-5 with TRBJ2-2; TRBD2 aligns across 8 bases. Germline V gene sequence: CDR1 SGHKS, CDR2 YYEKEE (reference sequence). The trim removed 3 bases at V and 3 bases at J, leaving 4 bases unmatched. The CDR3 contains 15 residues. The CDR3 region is CASSSGGRDTGELFF. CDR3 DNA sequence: TGTGCCAGCAGCTCGGGGGGGCGTGACACCGGGGAGCTGTTTTTT. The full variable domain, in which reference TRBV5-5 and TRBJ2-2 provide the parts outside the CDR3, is DAGVTQSPTHLIKTRGQQVTLRCSPISGHKSVSWYQQVLGQGPQFIFQYYEKEERGRGNFPDRFSARQFPNYSSELNVNALLLGDSALYLCASSSGGRDTGELFFGEGSRLTVL.

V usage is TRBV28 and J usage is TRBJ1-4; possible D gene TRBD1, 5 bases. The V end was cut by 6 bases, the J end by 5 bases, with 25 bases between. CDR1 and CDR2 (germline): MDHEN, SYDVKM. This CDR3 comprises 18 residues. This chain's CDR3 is CASSPLFRAGKGNEKLFF. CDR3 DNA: TGTGCCAGCAGCCCTTTATTCAGGGCCGGGAAGGGGAATGAAAAACTGTTTTTT. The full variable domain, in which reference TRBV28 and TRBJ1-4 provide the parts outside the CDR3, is DVKVTQSSRYLVKRTGEKVFLECVQDMDHENMFWYRQDPGLGLRLIYFSYDVKMKEKGDIPEGYSVSREKKERFSLILESASTNQTSMYLCASSPLFRAGKGNEKLFFGSGTQLSVL.

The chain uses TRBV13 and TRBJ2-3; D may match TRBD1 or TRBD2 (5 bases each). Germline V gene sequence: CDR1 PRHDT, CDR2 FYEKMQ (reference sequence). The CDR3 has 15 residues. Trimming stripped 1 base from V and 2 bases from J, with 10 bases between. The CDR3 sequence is CASSLVGDPTDTQYF. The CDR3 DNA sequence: TGTGCCAGCAGCTTAGTCGGGGACCCCACAGATACGCAGTATTTT.

The CDR3 bases are TGTGCCAGTTCAAATCCCGGGAGCTATAATTCACCCCTCCACTTT. Translation: CASSNPGSYNSPLHF. This chain joins TRBV19 and TRBJ1-6; D is unclear. Germline lookup yields CDR1 LNHDA and CDR2 SQIVND (reference sequence). The CDR3 has 15 amino acids. V was clipped by 8 bases and J by 3 bases, with 14 bases between them. Drawing the rest from reference TRBV19 and TRBJ1-6, the complete variable domain is DGGITQSPKYLFRKEGQNVTLSCEQNLNHDAMYWYRQDPGQGLRLIYYSQIVNDFQKGDIAEGYSVSREKKESFPLTVTSAQKNPTAFYLCASSNPGSYNSPLHFGNGTRLTVT.

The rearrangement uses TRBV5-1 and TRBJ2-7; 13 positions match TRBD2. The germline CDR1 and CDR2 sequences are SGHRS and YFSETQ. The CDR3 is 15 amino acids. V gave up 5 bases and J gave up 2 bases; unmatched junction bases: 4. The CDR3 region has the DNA TGCGCCAGCAGTCCGACTAGCGGGGGGACCTACGAGCAGTACTTC. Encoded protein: CASSPTSGGTYEQYF.

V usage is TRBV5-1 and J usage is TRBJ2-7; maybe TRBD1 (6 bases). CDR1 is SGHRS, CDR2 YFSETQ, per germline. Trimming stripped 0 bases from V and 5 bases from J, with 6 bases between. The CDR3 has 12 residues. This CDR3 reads CASSLDRDEQYF. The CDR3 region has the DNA TGCGCCAGCAGCTTGGACAGGGACGAGCAGTACTTC.

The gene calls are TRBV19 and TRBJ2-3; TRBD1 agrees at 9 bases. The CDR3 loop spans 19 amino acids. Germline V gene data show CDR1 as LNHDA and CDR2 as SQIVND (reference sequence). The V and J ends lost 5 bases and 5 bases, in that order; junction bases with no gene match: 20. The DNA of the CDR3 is TGTGCCAGTAGTTTCCGGGACAGGGTTTTGTTCAATGGATTAGATACGCAGTATTTT. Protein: CASSFRDRVLFNGLDTQYF.

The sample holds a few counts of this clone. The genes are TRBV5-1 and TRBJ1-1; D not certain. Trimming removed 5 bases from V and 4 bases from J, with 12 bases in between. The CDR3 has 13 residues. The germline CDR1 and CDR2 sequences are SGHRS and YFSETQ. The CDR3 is CASRQTVGTEAFF. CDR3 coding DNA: TGCGCCAGCAGACAAACAGTGGGCACTGAAGCTTTCTTT.

The chain's CDR3 is CAWSADSGANVLTF. The CDR3 DNA reads TGTGCCTGGAGTGCTGATTCTGGGGCCAACGTCCTGACTTTC. V and J are TRBV30 and TRBJ2-6; D is unresolved. Germline lookup yields CDR1 GTSNPN and CDR2 SVGIG (reference sequence). CDR3 size: 14 residues. Trimming cost V 1 base and J 1 base, with 5 bases left between them.

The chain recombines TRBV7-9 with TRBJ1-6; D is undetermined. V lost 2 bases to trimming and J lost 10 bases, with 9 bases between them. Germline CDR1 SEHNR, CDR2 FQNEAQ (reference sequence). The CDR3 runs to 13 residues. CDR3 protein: CASSLSEISPLHF. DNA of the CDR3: TGTGCCAGCAGCTTAAGTGAGATCTCACCCCTCCACTTT.

The CDR3 nucleotides read TGTGCCAGCTCACCAACAGGACAGGGGATTCAGTCCTACGAGCAGTACTTC. Its translation: CASSPTGQGIQSYEQYF. The V call is TRBV18, the J call TRBJ2-7; TRBD1 agrees at 9 bases. The junction had 9 bases not matched to a gene; V was cut back by 2 bases and J by 1 base. The V gene's germline CDR1 is KGHSH and CDR2 LQKENI. The CDR3 length is 17 residues.

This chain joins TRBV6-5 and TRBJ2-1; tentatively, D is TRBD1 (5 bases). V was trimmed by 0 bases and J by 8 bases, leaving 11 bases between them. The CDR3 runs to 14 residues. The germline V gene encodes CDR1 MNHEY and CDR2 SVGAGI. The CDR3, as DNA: TGTGCCAGCAGTTACTCGATAGGGGCGGATGAGCAGTTCTTC. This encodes CASSYSIGADEQFF.

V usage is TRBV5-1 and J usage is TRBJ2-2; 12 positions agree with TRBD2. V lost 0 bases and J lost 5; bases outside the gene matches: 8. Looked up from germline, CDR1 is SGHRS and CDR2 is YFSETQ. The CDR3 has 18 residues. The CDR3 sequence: CASSLAPSGGAGTGELFF. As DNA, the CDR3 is TGCGCCAGCAGCTTGGCCCCTAGCGGGGGGGCCGGGACCGGGGAGCTGTTTTTT. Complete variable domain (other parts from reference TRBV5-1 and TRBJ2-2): KAGVTQTPRYLIKTRGQQVTLSCSPISGHRSVSWYQQTPGQGLQFLFEYFSETQRNKGNFPGRFSGRQFSNSRSEMNVSTLELGDSALYLCASSLAPSGGAGTGELFFGEGSRLTVL.

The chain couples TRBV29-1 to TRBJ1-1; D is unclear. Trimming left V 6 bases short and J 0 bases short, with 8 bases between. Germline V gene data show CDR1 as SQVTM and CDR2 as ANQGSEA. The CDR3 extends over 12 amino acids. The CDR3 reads CSVDVLNTEAFF. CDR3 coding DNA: TGCAGCGTGGATGTCCTGAACACTGAAGCTTTCTTT.